Only a few counts were recorded for the clone carrying this TCR beta chain. Its antigen is currently unknown. The data belong to a study of identical twins. TCRdb passed the 5' RACE reads through MiXCR, listing each CDR3 protein once. The sample lists 750,000 to 950,000 distinct CDR3 sequences, around an eighth occurring once. V shed 1 base, J shed 2 bases, and the junction held 6 bases outside the gene matches. CDR3 size: 16 residues. Germline V gene sequence: CDR1 MGHRA, CDR2 YSYEKL. Overall study findings and caveats: Twin pairs had excess sharing that was weaker in beta out-of-frame sequences. Models underestimated TCR alpha sharing (out-of-frame) in monozygotic twins. A lower insertion count was a feature of abundant cord blood beta clonotypes, with no such feature in memory repertoires.

These sequences were also reported in another study, on yellow fever vaccine responses in identical twins. That work contributes: Each twin's T cell response to the vaccine was reported to look partly convergent and partly personalized.

The clonotype comes from a woman between 18 and 29 years old in good health. The sequenced sample consisted of PBMCs. V gene TRBV4-1 combines with J gene TRBJ2-3, with 7 bases fitting TRBD2. The CDR3 protein is CASSQVATSSTDTQYF. CDR3 nucleotides: TGCGCCAGCAGCCAAGTGGCGACTAGCTCCACAGATACGCAGTATTTT.